The T cell receptor (beta chain) described here comes from a study of T cell changes during pregnancy in multiple sclerosis. The junction had 2 bases not matched to a gene; V was cut back by 0 bases and J by 4 bases. This CDR3 spans 15 amino acids. Per germline, CDR1 MRHNA and CDR2 SNTAGT. Only in-frame clones appear in the TCRdb table, and some are missing; sequencing was by immunoSEQ multiplex PCR. The sample contains around 80,000 clones, roughly 94% of which appear only once. This sequence was found in a female donor in good health, enrolled as a control in a pregnancy study. J is TRBJ2-5 and V is TRBV6-4, with 10 bases matching TRBD2. The sequencing here drew on peripheral blood, taken in the second trimester of pregnancy. The CDR3 DNA reads as TGTGCCAGCAGTGACTCAGCGGGAGGGCCAGAGACCCAGTACTTC. Its translation is CASSDSAGGPETQYF.